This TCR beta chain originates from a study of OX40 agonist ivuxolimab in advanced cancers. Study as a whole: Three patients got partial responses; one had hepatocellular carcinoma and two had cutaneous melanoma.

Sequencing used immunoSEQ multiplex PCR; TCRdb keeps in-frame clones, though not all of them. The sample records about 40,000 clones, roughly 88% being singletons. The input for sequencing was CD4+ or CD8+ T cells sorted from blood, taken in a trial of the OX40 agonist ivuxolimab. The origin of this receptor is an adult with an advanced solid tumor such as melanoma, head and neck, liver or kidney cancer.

The CDR3 region has the DNA TGTGCCAGCAGCTTAACCCAATCGAAGGCGGATACGCAGTATTTT. It translates to CASSLTQSKADTQYF. The chain recombines TRBV7-3 with TRBJ2-3, with D unclear. CDR1 is SGHTA, CDR2 FQGTGA, per germline. V was cut by 0 bases and J by 6 bases, with 13 bases left in between. The length of the CDR3 is 15 residues.